This T cell receptor beta chain was obtained from a study of cytomegalovirus exposure and HLA in healthy donors. 13 Jbeta primers and 60 Vbeta primers were used for the PCR. Libraries were prepared by immunoSEQ multiplex PCR; TCRdb keeps only in-frame clonotypes and omits some of them. The data show roughly 200,000 clones, with 79% seen just once and approximately 0.69% held by the top ten. This clone was seen just once. Germline trimming cut 5 bases from V and 2 bases from J; bases unmatched to any gene: 4. The CDR3 has 14 amino acids. Germline V gives CDR1 SEHNR, CDR2 FQNEAQ (reference sequence). The rearrangement uses TRBV7-9 and TRBJ2-5, with 8 bases matching TRBD2. Sequencing used PBMCs. The sequence derives from a woman aged 40 to 49 in good health and CMV-seronegative. The CDR3 coding sequence is TGTGCCAGCAGCCAACTAGCGGAGCAAGAGACCCAGTACTTC. As protein: CASSQLAEQETQYF.